Below, 30 T cell receptor beta chains from the same sample are listed, as sequenced in a study of blood T cell repertoires in COVID-19. TCRdb keeps only in-frame clones here, not all; method: immunoSEQ multiplex PCR. The sample includes roughly 30,000 clones, 84% of them seen just once. Sequencing was carried out using peripheral blood. The receptors derive from a woman aged 80 or older with acute or convalescent COVID-19.

The gene calls are TRBV6-1 and TRBJ1-6; TRBD1 matches 8 bases. The germline CDR1 and CDR2 sequences are MNHNS and SASEGT. There are 14 residues in the CDR3. V lost 3 bases, J lost 5 bases, and 0 bases stayed unmatched. The CDR3 sequence: CASSDRGHNSPLHF. CDR3 sequence (DNA): TGTGCCAGCAGTGACAGGGGGCATAATTCACCCCTCCACTTT.

This clone was found once. V usage is TRBV19 and J usage is TRBJ1-5; TRBD1 matches 8 bases. This CDR3 is built from 16 residues. Germline CDR1 LNHDA, CDR2 SQIVND (reference sequence). After removal of 1 base from V and 4 bases from J, the junction contained 6 bases not matched to a gene. DNA of the CDR3: TGTGCCAGTAGTATAGCTTGGACAGGGCCGAATCAGCCCCAGCATTTT. Amino acid sequence: CASSIAWTGPNQPQHF.

This clone was detected a few times. This sequence joins TRBV19 and TRBJ2-1; 9 positions match TRBD2. CDR1 is LNHDA and CDR2 is SQIVND in the germline V gene (reference sequence). The J segment lost 10 bases and the V segment lost 5 bases, leaving 21 bases of the junction unmatched. This CDR3 is 18 amino acids long. This chain's CDR3 is CASSPQRGLASISKEQFF. The CDR3 DNA reads as TGTGCCAGTAGTCCACAACGGGGACTAGCATCAATTAGCAAGGAGCAGTTCTTC.

This chain joins TRBV13 and TRBJ1-2, with 7 bases matching TRBD1. V lost 2 bases to trimming and J lost 8 bases; unmatched junction nucleotides: 8. The CDR3 runs 14 residues. Germline assignment: CDR1 PRHDT and CDR2 FYEKMQ (reference sequence). The chain's CDR3 is CASSLRDRASGYTF. The CDR3 DNA is TGTGCCAGCAGCTTACGGGACAGAGCCTCGGGCTACACCTTC.

A remark on this clone: The junction departs from the called germline gene at one end, perhaps through a read error. This rearrangement joins TRBV12-3 or TRBV12-4 to TRBJ1-1, with unresolved D. The CDR3 extends over 12 amino acids. This CDR3 reads CASSLRRTEAFF. The CDR3 nucleotides read TGTGCCAGCAGTTTGAGGAGAACTGAGGCTTTCTTT.

The chain combines TRBV5-4 with TRBJ2-2; TRBD2 matches at 7 bases. The CDR3 runs to 15 residues. Germline values: CDR1 SGHNT, CDR2 YYREEE (reference sequence). The ends lost 3 bases at V and 7 bases at J; junction bases unmatched: 9. DNA for the CDR3: TGTGCCAGCAGCTACCGGGGGGTTGTGGACGGGGAGCTGTTTTTT. It codes for CASSYRGVVDGELFF.

The J gene is TRBJ2-7, the V gene TRBV4-1; 8 bases are a match to TRBD2. CDR1 and CDR2 from the germline V gene are MGHRA and YSYEKL. This CDR3 spans 16 amino acids. The V segment lost 1 base and the J segment 0 bases; nucleotides outside the gene matches: 5. The CDR3 region has the DNA TGCGCCAGCAGCCAAGTTCTAGCGGGCCCCTCCTACGAGCAGTACTTC. As protein: CASSQVLAGPSYEQYF.

A few counts support this clone. V usage is TRBV7-9 and J usage is TRBJ2-2; the D gene is possibly TRBD2 (6 bases). Germline V gene data show CDR1 as SEHNR and CDR2 as FQNEAQ (reference sequence). The V and J ends lost 5 bases and 0 bases respectively, with 16 bases between them. The length of the CDR3 is 17 residues. The CDR3 reads CASSPGGGSPNTGELFF. The CDR3 coding sequence is TGTGCCAGCAGCCCTGGGGGAGGCAGTCCGAACACCGGGGAGCTGTTTTTT.

The rearrangement joins TRBV19 to TRBJ1-1, with 8 bases that match TRBD1. The V segment lost 5 bases and the J segment 12 bases; nucleotides outside the gene matches: 8. CDR1 is LNHDA and CDR2 is SQIVND in the germline V gene (reference sequence). This CDR3 has 12 residues. This CDR3 is CASSPRGRGTFF. CDR3 sequence (DNA): TGTGCCAGTAGTCCCAGGGGGCGCGGGACTTTCTTT.

J is TRBJ2-1 and V is TRBV9; D is possibly TRBD2 (6 bases). The V gene's germline CDR1 is SGDLS and CDR2 YYNGEE. The CDR3 contains 13 residues. V was cut by 5 bases and J by 4 bases, with 10 bases left in between. The CDR3 sequence: CASSRLVYNEQFF. DNA for the CDR3: TGTGCCAGCAGTCGACTAGTGTACAATGAGCAGTTCTTC.

The genes are TRBV5-5 and TRBJ2-6; 7 nucleotides align to TRBD1. V was pared by 4 bases and J by 2 bases, with 9 bases of the junction left unmatched. Germline CDR1 SGHKS, CDR2 YYEKEE (reference sequence). The CDR3 contains 17 residues. Here the CDR3 DNA reads TGTGCCAGCAGCGACGACAGGGTTCGTACTGGGGCCAACGTCCTGACTTTC. This gives the protein CASSDDRVRTGANVLTF. Combining the CDR3 with reference TRBV5-5 and TRBJ2-6 gives the whole variable domain DAGVTQSPTHLIKTRGQQVTLRCSPISGHKSVSWYQQVLGQGPQFIFQYYEKEERGRGNFPDRFSARQFPNYSSELNVNALLLGDSALYLCASSDDRVRTGANVLTFGAGSRLTVL.

The chain couples TRBV7-2 to TRBJ2-3; 7 bases map to TRBD2. The V gene's germline CDR1 is SGHTA and CDR2 FQGNSA. CDR3 size: 15 residues. Trimming cost V 3 bases and J 2 bases; bases outside gene matches: 5. The DNA for the CDR3 is TGTGCCAGCAGCTTTAAGGCGGGGGACACAGATACGCAGTATTTT. Encoded protein: CASSFKAGDTDTQYF.

This rearrangement joins TRBV28 to TRBJ1-1; D is ambiguous. V was clipped by 8 bases and J by 1 base, with 11 bases between them. This CDR3 contains 13 residues. Germline CDR1 and CDR2: MDHEN and SYDVKM. The CDR3 reads CASVEATNTEAFF. Here the CDR3 DNA reads TGTGCCAGCGTCGAGGCGACGAACACTGAAGCTTTCTTT.

The genes are TRBV3-1 (or the pseudogene TRBV3-2) and TRBJ2-1; 11 nucleotides agree with TRBD2. V lost 4 bases and J lost 7; bases outside the gene matches: 9. The CDR3 runs 16 residues. Germline loops: CDR1 LGHDT, CDR2 YNNKEL (reference sequence). This CDR3 is CASSLHGLAGGNEQFF. In nucleotides, the CDR3 is TGTGCCAGCAGCCTTCATGGGCTAGCGGGGGGTAATGAGCAGTTCTTC.

The chain employs TRBV6-1 and TRBJ2-7; 8 bases are shared with TRBD2. The V gene's germline CDR1 is MNHNS and CDR2 SASEGT. CDR3 length: 15 residues. The trim removed 3 bases at V and 6 bases at J, leaving 10 bases unmatched. The CDR3 region has the DNA TGTGCCAGCAGTGACGCGGGACTAGGGAAGGGCGAGCAGTACTTC. Its protein product is CASSDAGLGKGEQYF.

The V and J genes are TRBV5-6 and TRBJ2-5; possibly TRBD1 for D (6 bases). Trimming pared 3 bases from V and 3 bases from J, leaving 15 bases between. The germline gives CDR1 SGHDT, CDR2 YYEEEE. The CDR3 has 15 amino acids. The CDR3 here is CASSSRRGAEETQYF. CDR3 DNA sequence: TGTGCCAGCAGCTCCCGCAGGGGAGCAGAAGAGACCCAGTACTTC. The full variable domain, completed using reference TRBV5-6 and TRBJ2-5, is DAGVTQSPTHLIKTRGQQVTLRCSPKSGHDTVSWYQQALGQGPQFIFQYYEEEERQRGNFPDRFSGHQFPNYSSELNVNALLLGDSALYLCASSSRRGAEETQYFGPGTRLLVL.

The chain couples TRBV11-3 to TRBJ2-5, with 7 bases that match TRBD2. CDR1 and CDR2 (germline): SGHNT, YENEEA. V lost 4 bases to trimming and J lost 2 bases; unmatched junction nucleotides: 4. This CDR3 has 14 residues. CDR3 nucleotide sequence: TGTGCCAGCAGCTGGGGGGGGGATCAAGAGACCCAGTACTTC. Encoded protein: CASSWGGDQETQYF.

This clone was found once. The chain uses TRBV5-6 and TRBJ2-3; D not resolved. Germline V lookup: CDR1 SGHDT, CDR2 YYEEEE. This CDR3 has 12 amino acids. V dropped 4 bases and J dropped 4 bases, with 7 bases sitting between them. CDR3 region: CASSPDSDTQYF. The CDR3 nucleotides read TGTGCCAGCAGCCCCGACTCAGATACGCAGTATTTT.

The sample holds a few counts of this clone. The CDR3 is CASSGLAGVGQFF. The DNA of the CDR3 is TGCGCCAGCAGTGGACTAGCGGGAGTGGGGCAGTTCTTC. This chain uses TRBV10-2 with TRBJ2-1; 12 positions agree with TRBD2. The CDR3 runs to 13 residues. Unmatched junction bases numbered 4, after V lost 4 bases and J lost 12 bases. Germline-derived CDR1 and CDR2 are WSHSY and SAAADI.

This rearrangement joins TRBV5-5 to TRBJ2-2; D is perhaps TRBD1 (5 bases). The ends were cut back, 3 bases at V and 4 bases at J, with 13 bases in the middle. Germline V gives CDR1 SGHKS, CDR2 YYEKEE (reference sequence). The CDR3 sequence is 15 residues long. The CDR3 protein is CASSSIRAGTGELFF. The DNA of the CDR3 is TGTGCCAGCAGCTCCATCAGGGCTGGCACCGGGGAGCTGTTTTTT.

V and J are TRBV11-2 and TRBJ2-5, with 10 bases that match TRBD2. V trimming: 3 bases; J trimming: 4 bases; junction bases outside the gene matches: 8. The CDR3 is 16 amino acids. Germline CDR1 SGHAT, CDR2 FQNNGV. In DNA form, the CDR3 reads TGTGCCAGCAGCTTGCTGAGCGGGAGGGTTGGAGAGACCCAGTACTTC. Its translation is CASSLLSGRVGETQYF.

The rearrangement uses TRBV29-1 and TRBJ2-1, with D hard to call. The V end lost 4 bases, the J end lost 2 bases, and 12 bases lay between the germline ends. The germline gives CDR1 SQVTM, CDR2 ANQGSEA. There are 14 residues in the CDR3. The CDR3 loop reads CSVVGRLAYNEQFF. The CDR3 DNA reads as TGCAGCGTTGTAGGCAGGCTCGCCTACAATGAGCAGTTCTTC.

This clone has a handful of counts. V is TRBV29-1 and J is TRBJ2-7; no definite D call. Germline values: CDR1 SQVTM, CDR2 ANQGSEA. This CDR3 is 8 amino acids long. DNA of the CDR3: TGCGTACGTAGCGAGCAGTACTTC. Residues: CVRSEQYF.

The V gene is TRBV19, the J gene TRBJ1-5, with D possibly TRBD1 on 6 matching bases. The V gene lost 6 bases and the J gene lost 2 bases, with 11 bases spanning the gap. Germline values: CDR1 LNHDA, CDR2 SQIVND (reference sequence). The CDR3 has 14 residues. The CDR3 bases are TGTGCCAGTAGACCTGGGGGCGGCAATCAGCCCCAGCATTTT. This sequence encodes CASRPGGGNQPQHF.

For the CDR3, the DNA is TGTGCCAGCAGTTCGAAGGGACAGGGCGGAGGAGAGACCCAGTACTTC. Amino acids: CASSSKGQGGGETQYF. V is TRBV5-4 and J is TRBJ2-5; 9 nucleotides align to TRBD1. The V gene end was trimmed by 5 bases and the J gene end by 4 bases; junction bases not matched to a gene: 12. Germline CDR1 and CDR2: SGHNT and YYREEE (reference sequence). This CDR3 region has 16 residues.

For this clone: A read error is possible here, since a much larger clone lies one base away. Within the sample, other DNA sequences also encode this same CDR3. The chain employs TRBV5-1 and TRBJ2-2, with 7 nucleotides matching TRBD1. Germline V CDR1 and CDR2: SGHRS, YFSETQ. The CDR3 runs to 14 residues. The V and J ends lost 0 bases and 4 bases, in that order; junction bases with no gene match: 0. The CDR3 DNA follows: TGCGCCAGCAGCTTGGGACAGGGCACCGGGGAGCTGTTTTTT. Its translation: CASSLGQGTGELFF.

The V gene is TRBV5-6, the J gene TRBJ1-6; D ambiguous. Germline V gene data show CDR1 as SGHDT and CDR2 as YYEEEE. The CDR3 loop spans 16 amino acids. The V and J ends lost 2 bases and 8 bases respectively, with 17 bases between them. CDR3 region: CASSFTPGGKHSPLHF. The CDR3 region has the DNA TGTGCCAGCAGCTTTACCCCGGGAGGCAAACATTCACCCCTCCACTTT. Full variable domain (remainder filled in from reference TRBV5-6 and TRBJ1-6): DAGVTQSPTHLIKTRGQQVTLRCSPKSGHDTVSWYQQALGQGPQFIFQYYEEEERQRGNFPDRFSGHQFPNYSSELNVNALLLGDSALYLCASSFTPGGKHSPLHFGNGTRLTVT.

This clone was observed a single time. This CDR3 reads CASFLTVSGNTIYF. DNA of the CDR3: TGTGCCAGCTTCCTGACAGTCTCTGGAAACACCATATATTTT. The rearrangement uses TRBV2 and TRBJ1-3, with a tentative D call TRBD1 (5 bases). The CDR3 extends over 14 amino acids. V lost 8 bases and J lost 0, with 11 bases in between. CDR1 and CDR2 from the germline V gene are SNHLY and FYNNEI.

This clone was picked up one time. For the CDR3, the DNA is TGTGCCAGCAGTGAAGCGGGACAGGGTACTTCACCCCTCCACTTT. Amino acid sequence: CASSEAGQGTSPLHF. The chain carries TRBV2 and TRBJ1-6, with 9 bases matching TRBD1. The V segment lost 0 bases and the J segment 9 bases; nucleotides outside the gene matches: 3. The CDR3 consists of 15 residues. The germline V gene encodes CDR1 SNHLY and CDR2 FYNNEI.

The CDR3: CASSQDLSQGQGFTDTQYF. Written as DNA, the CDR3 is TGCGCCAGCAGCCAAGATCTCTCCCAGGGACAGGGGTTTACAGATACGCAGTATTTT. V is TRBV4-3 and J is TRBJ2-3; 10 bases map to TRBD1. V shed 0 bases, J shed 3 bases, and the junction held 12 bases outside the gene matches. The CDR3 consists of 19 residues. The V gene's germline CDR1 is LGHNA and CDR2 YSLEER.